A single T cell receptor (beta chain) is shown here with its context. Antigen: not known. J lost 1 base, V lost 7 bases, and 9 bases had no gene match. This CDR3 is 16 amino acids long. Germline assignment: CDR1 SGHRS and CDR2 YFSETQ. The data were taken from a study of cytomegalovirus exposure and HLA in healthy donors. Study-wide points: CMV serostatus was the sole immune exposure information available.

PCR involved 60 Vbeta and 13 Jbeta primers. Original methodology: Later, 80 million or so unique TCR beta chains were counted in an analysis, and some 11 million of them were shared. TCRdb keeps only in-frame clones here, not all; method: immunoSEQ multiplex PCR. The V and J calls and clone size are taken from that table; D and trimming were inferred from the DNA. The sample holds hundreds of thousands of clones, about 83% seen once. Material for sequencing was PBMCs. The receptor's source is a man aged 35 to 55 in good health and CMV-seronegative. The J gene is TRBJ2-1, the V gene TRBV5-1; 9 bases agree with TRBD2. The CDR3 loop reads CASSLVAGVSYNEQFF. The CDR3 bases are TGCGCCAGCTCGCTCGTAGCGGGAGTGTCCTACAATGAGCAGTTCTTC.